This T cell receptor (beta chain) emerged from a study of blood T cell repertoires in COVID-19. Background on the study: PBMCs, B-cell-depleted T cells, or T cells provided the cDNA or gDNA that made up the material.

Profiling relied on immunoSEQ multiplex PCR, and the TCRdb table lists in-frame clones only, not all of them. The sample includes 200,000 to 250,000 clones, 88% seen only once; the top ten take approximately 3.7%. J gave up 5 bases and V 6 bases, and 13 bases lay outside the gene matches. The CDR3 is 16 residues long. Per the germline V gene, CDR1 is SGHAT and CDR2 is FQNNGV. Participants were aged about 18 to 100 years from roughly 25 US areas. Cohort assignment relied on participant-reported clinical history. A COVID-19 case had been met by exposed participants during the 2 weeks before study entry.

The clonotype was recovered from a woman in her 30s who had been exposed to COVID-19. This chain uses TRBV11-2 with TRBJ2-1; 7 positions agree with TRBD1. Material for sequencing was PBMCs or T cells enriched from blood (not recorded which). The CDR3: CASRSPGQRLNNEQFF. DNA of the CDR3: TGTGCCAGCAGATCGCCGGGACAGAGATTGAACAATGAGCAGTTCTTC.